These 12 T cell receptor beta chains were sequenced from one sample in a study of beta chain features in type 1 diabetes. Expressed TCRB transcripts were sequenced, since all the RNA that had been isolated was reverse transcribed. The data were produced by immunoSEQ multiplex PCR, yet TCRdb's version contains in-frame clones alone and is incomplete. The top ten clones hold under 0.02% of a sample with roughly 310,000 clones, 8% to 13% of them seen once. Sequences were obtained from naive CD4+ T cells from blood. The receptor set was obtained from a woman in her 30s in good health.

J is TRBJ2-5 and V is TRBV29-1, with D possibly being TRBD1 (5 bases). Trimming removed 4 bases from V and 3 bases from J, with 12 bases in between. CDR3 length: 13 amino acids. CDR1 and CDR2 from the germline V gene are SQVTM and ANQGSEA. The CDR3 bases are TGCAGCGTTGCTGGACAACCAAAAGAGACCCAGTACTTC. The encoded protein is CSVAGQPKETQYF.

This sequence joins TRBV5-1 and TRBJ2-7, with TRBD1 matching over 12 bases. Germline CDR1 is SGHRS and CDR2 is YFSETQ. V dropped 0 bases and J dropped 5; count of bases not matched to a gene: 6. The CDR3 consists of 16 residues. CDR3 region: CASSLVHGTGGDEQYF. The CDR3 nucleotides read TGCGCCAGCAGCTTGGTGCATGGGACAGGGGGCGACGAGCAGTACTTC. Drawing the rest from reference TRBV5-1 and TRBJ2-7, the complete variable domain is KAGVTQTPRYLIKTRGQQVTLSCSPISGHRSVSWYQQTPGQGLQFLFEYFSETQRNKGNFPGRFSGRQFSNSRSEMNVSTLELGDSALYLCASSLVHGTGGDEQYFGPGTRLTVT.

The chain has TRBV6-1 and TRBJ2-1; 12 nucleotides line up with TRBD1. Germline assignment: CDR1 MNHNS and CDR2 SASEGT. With V trimmed by 6 bases and J by 6 bases, 0 bases remained unmatched. The CDR3 totals 13 residues. The CDR3 spells CASRGQGANEQFF. The CDR3 nucleotides are TGTGCCAGCAGGGGACAGGGGGCCAATGAGCAGTTCTTC.

This clone was seen more than once but under ten times. V usage is TRBV9 and J usage is TRBJ2-3; 8 nucleotides match TRBD2. The V gene's germline CDR1 is SGDLS and CDR2 YYNGEE. V trimming: 0 bases; J trimming: 2 bases; junction bases outside the gene matches: 2. The CDR3 is made up of 15 amino acids. CDR3 sequence (DNA): TGTGCCAGCAGCGTAGCTGGACTAGCCACAGATACGCAGTATTTT. It codes for CASSVAGLATDTQYF.

In its sample, this clone was seen a few times. J is TRBJ2-1 and V is TRBV19; weak D call: TRBD2 (6 bases). The germline V gene has CDR1 LNHDA and CDR2 SQIVND (reference sequence). V lost 0 bases to trimming and J lost 16 bases, with 28 bases between them. The CDR3 is made up of 17 amino acids. CDR3 region: CASSIDSGVAEAVPKFF. DNA of the CDR3: TGTGCCAGTAGTATAGACTCCGGGGTAGCGGAAGCGGTCCCAAAATTCTTC. The variable domain in full, completed from reference TRBV19 and TRBJ2-1, reads DGGITQSPKYLFRKEGQNVTLSCEQNLNHDAMYWYRQDPGQGLRLIYYSQIVNDFQKGDIAEGYSVSREKKESFPLTVTSAQKNPTAFYLCASSIDSGVAEAVPKFFGPGTRLTVL.

The rearrangement joins TRBV27 to TRBJ1-1; a possible D gene is TRBD1 (5 bases). The V and J ends lost 1 base and 1 base respectively, with 10 bases between them. This CDR3 region has 15 residues. CDR1 is MNHEY, CDR2 SMNVEV, per germline (reference sequence). CDR3 sequence reads: CASSLFATGNTEAFF. The DNA of the CDR3 is TGTGCCAGCAGTTTATTCGCTACAGGGAACACTGAAGCTTTCTTT.

The J gene is TRBJ2-1, the V gene TRBV28; TRBD2 is a possible D gene (6 bases). CDR1 is MDHEN and CDR2 is SYDVKM in the germline V gene. V was pared by 4 bases and J by 7 bases, with 14 bases between. CDR3 length: 14 residues. For the CDR3, the DNA is TGTGCCAGCAGTTCCCTCCGGGGGAGAAATGAGCAGTTCTTC. The encoded protein is CASSSLRGRNEQFF.

This clone was found a few times. The J gene is TRBJ1-5, the V gene TRBV7-2; D call uncertain. The germline V gene has CDR1 SGHTA and CDR2 FQGNSA. Between the trimmed V and J ends, which lost 5 bases and 3 bases, there was a span of 5 bases. The CDR3 totals 12 residues. This chain's CDR3 is CASSPYNQPQHF. The CDR3 DNA reads as TGTGCCAGCAGCCCTTACAATCAGCCCCAGCATTTT.

This clone was found many times. V and J are TRBV30 and TRBJ2-6; TRBD1 is a possible D gene (6 bases). V lost 8 bases and J 4 bases, leaving 15 bases between the germline ends. CDR3 length: 14 residues. Germline V gives CDR1 GTSNPN, CDR2 SVGIG (reference sequence). CDR3 amino acids: CAGPTGTGANVLTF. The CDR3 nucleotides are TGTGCCGGACCAACAGGGACCGGGGCCAACGTCCTGACTTTC.

V and J are TRBV28 and TRBJ1-4; unclear D gene. Germline V gene lookup returns CDR1 MDHEN and CDR2 SYDVKM. Trimming left V 3 bases short and J 0 bases short, with 8 bases between. The CDR3 extends over 15 amino acids. The CDR3 region has the DNA TGTGCCAGCAGTTTCCGTGGAGCAACTAATGAAAAACTGTTTTTT. Its protein product is CASSFRGATNEKLFF.

The genes are TRBV28 and TRBJ2-5; D may be TRBD1 (6 bases). Trimming stripped 5 bases from V and 3 bases from J, with 13 bases between. CDR1 is MDHEN, CDR2 SYDVKM, per germline. The CDR3 is 14 residues long. Here the CDR3 reads CASSRTGWEETQYF. The CDR3 nucleotides read TGTGCCAGCAGTCGTACAGGGTGGGAAGAGACCCAGTACTTC.

V gene TRBV6-5 combines with J gene TRBJ2-4; 9 bases match TRBD1. Germline values: CDR1 MNHEY, CDR2 SVGAGI. With 6 bases clipped from V and 5 bases from J, the junction kept 5 bases outside the gene matches. The CDR3 spans 14 residues. The DNA for the CDR3 is TGTGCCAGCAGACAGACAGGGGGACAAAACATTCAGTACTTC. Translating gives CASRQTGGQNIQYF.